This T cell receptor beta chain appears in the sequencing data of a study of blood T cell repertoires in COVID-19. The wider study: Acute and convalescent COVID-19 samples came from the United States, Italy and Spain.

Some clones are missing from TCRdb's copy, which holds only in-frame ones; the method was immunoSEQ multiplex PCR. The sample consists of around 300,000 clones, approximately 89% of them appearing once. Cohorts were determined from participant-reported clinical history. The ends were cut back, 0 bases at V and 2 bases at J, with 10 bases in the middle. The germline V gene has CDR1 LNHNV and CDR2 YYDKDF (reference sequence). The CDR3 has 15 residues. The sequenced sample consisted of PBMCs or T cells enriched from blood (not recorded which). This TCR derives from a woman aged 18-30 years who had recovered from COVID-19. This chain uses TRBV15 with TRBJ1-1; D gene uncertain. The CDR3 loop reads CATSRDQAVNTEAFF. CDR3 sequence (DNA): TGTGCCACCAGCAGAGATCAGGCAGTTAACACTGAAGCTTTCTTT. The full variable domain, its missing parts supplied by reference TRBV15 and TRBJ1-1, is DAMVIQNPRYQVTQFGKPVTLSCSQTLNHNVMYWYQQKSSQAPKLLFHYYDKDFNNEADTPDNFQSRRPNTSFCFLDIRSPGLGDTAMYLCATSRDQAVNTEAFFGQGTRLTVV.